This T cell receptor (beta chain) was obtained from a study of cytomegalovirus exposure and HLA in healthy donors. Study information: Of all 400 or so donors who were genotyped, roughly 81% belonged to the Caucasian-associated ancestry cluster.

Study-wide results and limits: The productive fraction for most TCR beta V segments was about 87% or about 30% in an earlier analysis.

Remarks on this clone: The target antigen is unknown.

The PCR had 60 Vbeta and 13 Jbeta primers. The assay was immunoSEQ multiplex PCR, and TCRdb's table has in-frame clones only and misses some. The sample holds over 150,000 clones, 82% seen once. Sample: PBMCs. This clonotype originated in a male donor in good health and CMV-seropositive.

CDR3 nucleotide sequence: TGTGCCAGCAGCTGGGCCGGGACTAGCTCCGGGGGGACCGGGGAGCTGTTTTTT. Its protein is CASSWAGTSSGGTGELFF. The chain has TRBV5-8 and TRBJ2-2; 9 bases map to TRBD2. The V segment lost 3 bases and the J segment 5 bases; nucleotides outside the gene matches: 14. The CDR3 contains 18 residues. Germline CDR1 reads SGHTS; CDR2 reads YDEGEE.